What follows are 14 T cell receptor beta chains derived from one specimen sequenced in a study of cytomegalovirus exposure and HLA in healthy donors. Clones were read by immunoSEQ multiplex PCR, and TCRdb kept only the in-frame ones, dropping some. The sample holds about 250,000 clones, roughly 87% seen once. The source material was PBMCs. The source of these receptors is a man aged 18 to 29 in good health and CMV-seropositive.

This chain links TRBV2 with TRBJ1-1, with D hard to call. This CDR3 has 14 amino acids. CDR1 SNHLY and CDR2 FYNNEI come from the germline V gene. V lost 1 base and J lost 1, with 7 bases in between. CDR3 amino acids: CASSEGIQNTEAFF. The CDR3 nucleotides are TGTGCCAGCAGTGAAGGGATCCAGAACACTGAAGCTTTCTTT.

The gene calls are TRBV7-2 and TRBJ2-1; D may be TRBD1 or TRBD2 (6 bases each). V lost 1 base, J lost 0 bases, and 10 bases lay in between. The germline gives CDR1 SGHTA, CDR2 FQGNSA. The CDR3 contains 16 residues. For the CDR3, the DNA is TGTGCCAGCAGCTTAGTAGGGGGACTCTCCTACAATGAGCAGTTCTTC. It is translated as CASSLVGGLSYNEQFF.

V is TRBV19 and J is TRBJ2-3, with 7 bases identical to TRBD1. CDR3 size: 15 residues. V dropped 4 bases and J dropped 3; count of bases not matched to a gene: 7. Germline V lookup: CDR1 LNHDA, CDR2 SQIVND (reference sequence). CDR3 sequence (DNA): TGTGCCAGTAGTACCCGACAGGGACGGACAGATACGCAGTATTTT. This encodes CASSTRQGRTDTQYF. The full variable domain, completed using reference TRBV19 and TRBJ2-3, is DGGITQSPKYLFRKEGQNVTLSCEQNLNHDAMYWYRQDPGQGLRLIYYSQIVNDFQKGDIAEGYSVSREKKESFPLTVTSAQKNPTAFYLCASSTRQGRTDTQYFGPGTRLTVL.

The chain has TRBV10-3 and TRBJ1-1; D uncertain. The CDR3 extends over 15 amino acids. V lost 2 bases and J lost 3, with 13 bases in between. Germline values: CDR1 ENHRY, CDR2 SYGVKD. CDR3: CAISENYGSDTEAFF. CDR3 DNA sequence: TGTGCCATCAGTGAGAACTATGGGAGTGACACTGAAGCTTTCTTT.

The chain recombines TRBV23-1 with TRBJ2-7; tentatively, D is TRBD1 or TRBD2 (5 bases each). TRBV23-1 qualifies as an ORF whose function is uncertain. This CDR3 has 18 amino acids. Between the trimmed V and J ends, which lost 3 bases and 4 bases, there was a span of 25 bases. The DNA for the CDR3 is TGCGCCAGCAGTCAGGCCGGGGCATGCAGTCCCCATCCTTACGAGCAGTACTTC. This gives the protein CASSQAGACSPHPYEQYF.

The CDR3 sequence: CASSSRGQGGTEAFF. Written as DNA, the CDR3 is TGCGCCAGCAGCTCCCGCGGGCAGGGGGGGACTGAAGCTTTCTTT. This chain links TRBV5-1 with TRBJ1-1; TRBD1 matches 7 bases. V shed 3 bases and J 5 bases; nucleotides not matched to a gene: 10. There are 15 residues in the CDR3. CDR1 is SGHRS and CDR2 is YFSETQ in the germline V gene.

The rearrangement links TRBV30 to TRBJ2-1, with D tentatively TRBD1 or TRBD2 (5 bases each). Trimming took off 0 bases at V and 9 bases at J, with 12 bases between the two ends. Germline lookup yields CDR1 GTSNPN and CDR2 SVGIG (reference sequence). The CDR3 loop spans 13 amino acids. Written as DNA, the CDR3 is TGTGCCTGGAGTGTACGCTCAGGGACTGAGCAGTTCTTC. Protein sequence: CAWSVRSGTEQFF.

The chain links TRBV18 to TRBJ2-7; perhaps TRBD2 as D (5 bases). Trimming shortened V by 3 bases and J by 4 bases, and 10 bases separated the two germline ends. This CDR3 region has 13 residues. Germline CDR1 reads KGHSH; CDR2 reads LQKENI. The CDR3 protein is CASSPGVVYEQYF. The CDR3 DNA reads TGTGCCAGCTCACCCGGGGTGGTTTACGAGCAGTACTTC.

The rearrangement links TRBV5-1 to TRBJ2-3; 7 positions agree with TRBD1. The CDR3 has 16 amino acids. The junction had 11 bases not matched to a gene; V was cut back by 4 bases and J by 3 bases. The V gene's germline CDR1 is SGHRS and CDR2 YFSETQ. DNA for the CDR3: TGCGCCAGCAGCCCCGGACAGGCCCCACCGACAGATACGCAGTATTTT. It is translated as CASSPGQAPPTDTQYF.

CDR3 bases: TGTGCCACCAGCGTGGAGGGCCAAATGAACACTGAAGCTTTCTTT. It encodes CATSVEGQMNTEAFF. V usage is TRBV15 and J usage is TRBJ1-1; no firm D call. There are 15 residues in the CDR3. Trimming took 5 bases from V and 0 from J, leaving 13 bases between them. The germline gives CDR1 LNHNV, CDR2 YYDKDF (reference sequence).

This clone was detected a few times. This chain connects TRBV2 to TRBJ1-5; the D is unclear. The CDR3 sequence is 13 residues long. Trimming pared 6 bases from V and 5 bases from J, leaving 11 bases between. CDR1 and CDR2 (germline): SNHLY, FYNNEI. The CDR3 DNA reads as TGTGCCAGCAGGGGGAACCATTATCAGCCCCAGCATTTT. It yields the protein CASRGNHYQPQHF.

The chain has TRBV19 and TRBJ2-5, with 8 bases aligning to TRBD2. Looked up from germline, CDR1 is LNHDA and CDR2 is SQIVND (reference sequence). V shed 5 bases and J 3 bases; nucleotides not matched to a gene: 14. This CDR3 is built from 17 residues. The CDR3 is CASSVRSLGAGEETQYF. The CDR3 DNA follows: TGTGCCAGTAGTGTACGTTCCCTGGGAGCGGGAGAAGAGACCCAGTACTTC.

This clone came up once. This chain connects TRBV2 to TRBJ1-5; tentative D call: TRBD1 (6 bases). Trimming took off 4 bases at V and 2 bases at J, with 12 bases between the two ends. The CDR3 is 15 amino acids. In germline, CDR1 is SNHLY, CDR2 FYNNEI. The CDR3 DNA is TGTGCCAGCAGTGGGGGGGCGCAGGGCAATCAGCCCCAGCATTTT. Amino acid sequence: CASSGGAQGNQPQHF.

The chain uses TRBV30 and TRBJ2-1; D is ambiguous. The CDR3 length is 12 residues. V was pared by 8 bases and J by 1 base, with 9 bases between. CDR1 and CDR2 from the germline V gene are GTSNPN and SVGIG (reference sequence). DNA of the CDR3: TGTGCCCGGCAGGAGTCCTACAATGAGCAGTTCTTC. Protein: CARQESYNEQFF.